Shown below are 29 T cell receptor beta chains from a single sample sequenced in a study of breast tumors, draining lymph nodes, adjacent tissues. Samples came from axillary lymph nodes draining the breast cancer. MiXCR was run by TCRdb on the multiplex PCR reads, yielding one entry per CDR3 protein. The profile covers tens of thousands of distinct CDR3 sequences, with over 25% appearing a single time and 7.5% to 10% taken by the ten largest. Material for sequencing was axillary lymph node tissue. Receptor source: a female donor with breast cancer. Some clones in this sample may be carry-over from other donors' samples.

This clonotype was detected once. The germline gene is not matched at one end of the junction; a read error may be the cause. The chain joins TRBV9 to TRBJ1-5, with D possibly matching TRBD1 (6 bases). Germline CDR1 SGDLS, CDR2 YYNGEE. The CDR3 length is 15 residues. The CDR3: CAGSAGGGGNQPQHF. CDR3 DNA: TGTGCCGGCAGCGCCGGGGGCGGGGGCAATCAGCCCCAGCATTTT.

A remark on this clonotype: This could be a read error, since a much larger clone is one nucleotide away. The genes are TRBV18 and TRBJ2-3, with 7 positions matching TRBD1. Germline assignment: CDR1 KGHSH and CDR2 LQKENI. The CDR3 contains 15 residues. V was pared by 6 bases and J by 6 bases, with 12 bases of the junction left unmatched. CDR3 amino acids: CASSRPGTEGDTQYF. The CDR3 DNA is TGTGCCAGCTCGCGCCCCGGGACAGAGGGCGATACGCAGTATTTT.

This clonotype was picked up many times. This chain joins TRBV2 and TRBJ1-4; D uncertain. The ends were cut back, 6 bases at V and 6 bases at J, with 11 bases in the middle. CDR1 and CDR2 from the germline V gene are SNHLY and FYNNEI. This CDR3 is built from 13 residues. In nucleotides, the CDR3 is TGTGCCAGCAGATCGGACCGCTATGAAAAACTGTTTTTT. Encoded protein: CASRSDRYEKLFF.

This sequence joins TRBV7-9 and TRBJ2-2; the D gene is possibly TRBD2 (6 bases). From germline, CDR1 is SEHNR and CDR2 FQNEAQ (reference sequence). The length of the CDR3 is 15 residues. V was pared by 1 base and J by 7 bases, with 13 bases between. The CDR3 DNA is TGTGCCAGCAGCTTAGGATCTGGGGGGTTCGGGGAGCTGTTTTTT. It specifies CASSLGSGGFGELFF.

This clonotype was detected once. Since the CDR3 does not end with the conserved phenylalanine or tryptophan, this likely comes from a read error. The chain recombines TRBV10-3 with TRBJ1-1; weak D call: TRBD1 (5 bases). V lost 6 bases, J lost 4 bases, and 12 bases lay in between. CDR3 length: 13 residues. Germline values: CDR1 ENHRY, CDR2 SYGVKD. In DNA, the CDR3 is TGTGCCATCAGCCGGGACGGGGGCACTGAAGCTTTCCTT. This encodes CAISRDGGTEAFL.

This clonotype showed up just once. V and J are TRBV4-3 and TRBJ2-6; D is undetermined. With 0 bases removed from V and 4 bases from J, the gap between germline ends came to 7 bases. CDR1 LGHNA and CDR2 YSLEER come from the germline V gene. This CDR3 spans 15 amino acids. CDR3 sequence: CASSQDHRGANVLTF. The DNA for the CDR3 is TGCGCCAGCAGCCAAGATCATAGAGGGGCCAACGTCCTGACTTTC.

The table lists this clonotype with many counts. The rearrangement links TRBV6-5 to TRBJ2-3; D gene ambiguous. Trimming pared 5 bases from V and 0 bases from J, leaving 12 bases between. The CDR3 consists of 15 residues. Germline V lookup: CDR1 MNHEY, CDR2 SVGAGI. The CDR3 is CASSHRLSSTDTQYF. For the CDR3, the DNA is TGTGCCAGCAGTCACCGTCTTTCTAGCACAGATACGCAGTATTTT.

This clonotype has only a few counts. This sequence may be a read error, since a much larger clone differs from it by one base. The V call is TRBV6-4, the J call TRBJ2-7; TRBD1 matches 9 bases. The CDR3 totals 16 residues. Losses at the gene ends were 5 bases for V and 4 bases for J; bases not matched to a gene: 12. Germline V gene lookup returns CDR1 MRHNA and CDR2 SNTAGT. CDR3 protein: CASSPPGTGLRYEQYF. The CDR3 coding sequence is TGTGCCAGCAGTCCCCCCGGGACAGGGCTCAGGTACGAGCAGTACTTC.

This clonotype was picked up many times. The chain recombines TRBV5-8 with TRBJ2-5; D may match TRBD1 or TRBD2 (5 bases each). Looked up from germline, CDR1 is SGHTS and CDR2 is YDEGEE. The CDR3 has 15 amino acids. V lost 4 bases and J lost 3, with 16 bases in between. For the CDR3, the DNA is TGTGCCAGCAGCCCCCCGGGACGACTGAAAGAGACCCAGTACTTC. Residues: CASSPPGRLKETQYF.

This clonotype has at least ten counts. This chain uses TRBV4-1 with TRBJ1-3; tentative D call: TRBD1 (6 bases). The CDR3 extends over 18 amino acids. CDR1 MGHRA and CDR2 YSYEKL come from the germline V gene. The V end lost 4 bases, the J end lost 0 bases, and 19 bases lay between the germline ends. The CDR3 loop reads CASSPRTDAGASGNTIYF. CDR3 nucleotide sequence: TGCGCCAGCAGCCCCAGGACAGACGCGGGAGCCTCTGGAAACACCATATATTTT.

This clonotype was counted ten times or more. The chain couples TRBV20-1 to TRBJ1-2; the D is unclear. Trimming removed 2 bases at V and 7 bases at J, with 11 bases between. Per the germline V gene, CDR1 is DFQATT and CDR2 is SNEGSKA (reference sequence). The CDR3 loop spans 12 amino acids. CDR3 residues: CSARKGEVGYTF. CDR3 DNA: TGCAGTGCTAGAAAGGGAGAGGTTGGCTACACCTTC.

There are many counts of this clonotype. This chain links TRBV9 with TRBJ2-6; 7 nucleotides agree with TRBD1. The germline gives CDR1 SGDLS, CDR2 YYNGEE. V trimming: 4 bases; J trimming: 0 bases; junction bases outside the gene matches: 4. There are 16 residues in the CDR3. CDR3 coding DNA: TGTGCCAGCAGCCCTGACAGGGTCTCTGGGGCCAACGTCCTGACTTTC. Protein product: CASSPDRVSGANVLTF. The full variable domain, with the rest looked up from reference TRBV9 and TRBJ2-6, is DSGVTQTPKHLITATGQRVTLRCSPRSGDLSVYWYQQSLDQGLQFLIQYYNGEERAKGNILERFSAQQFPDLHSELNLSSLELGDSALYFCASSPDRVSGANVLTFGAGSRLTVL.

A remark on this clonotype: A junction boundary mismatches the germline segment, possibly from a read error. V gene TRBV9 combines with J gene TRBJ2-7, with 9 bases matching TRBD2. CDR1 is SGDLS and CDR2 is YYNGEE in the germline V gene. This CDR3 has 15 residues. CDR3 nucleotides: TGTGTCAGCAGCGTAGGGGCGGGAGGGCCCCACGAGCAGTACTTC. Protein sequence: CVSSVGAGGPHEQYF. The whole variable domain, remainder taken from reference TRBV9 and TRBJ2-7, is DSGVTQTPKHLITATGQRVTLRCSPRSGDLSVYWYQQSLDQGLQFLIQYYNGEERAKGNILERFSAQQFPDLHSELNLSSLELGDSALYFCVSSVGAGGPHEQYFGPGTRLTVT.

This clonotype was seen ten or more times. The chain's CDR3 is CASSLVGAAANVLTF. The CDR3 DNA follows: TGTGCCAGCAGCTTGGTAGGGGCAGCGGCCAACGTCCTGACTTTC. The chain employs TRBV5-5 and TRBJ2-6; a possible D gene is TRBD1 (5 bases). Trimming cost V 0 bases and J 6 bases, with 10 bases left between them. The CDR3 length is 15 residues. Germline V gene lookup returns CDR1 SGHKS and CDR2 YYEKEE (reference sequence).

This rearrangement joins TRBV12-3 or TRBV12-4 to TRBJ1-1; D gene unclear. V dropped 3 bases and J dropped 2 bases, with 10 bases sitting between them. This CDR3 spans 14 amino acids. The CDR3 region has the DNA TGTGCCAGCAGTTTGATGCGGGGTAACACTGAAGCTTTCTTT. Translated: CASSLMRGNTEAFF.

This clonotype was seen repeatedly, ten times or more. The junction differs from germline at one of its ends, possibly a read error. The rearrangement joins TRBV19 to TRBJ1-5; 10 bases agree with TRBD1. CDR1 and CDR2 from the germline V gene are LNHDA and SQIVND (reference sequence). This CDR3 has 15 amino acids. CDR3 sequence: CAASGSGQGSQPQHF. CDR3 DNA sequence: TGCGCGGCCAGCGGTTCGGGACAGGGGTCGCAGCCCCAGCATTTT.

On this clonotype: A much bigger clone sits one base away, suggesting this may be a read error. The chain couples TRBV6-6 to TRBJ2-5, with a tentative D call TRBD1 (5 bases). From germline, CDR1 is MNHNY and CDR2 SVGAGI (reference sequence). The CDR3 spans 16 residues. This CDR3 reads CASSHSTDSPHQTQYF. In DNA form, the CDR3 reads TGTGCCAGCAGTCACTCGACAGACAGTCCCCACCAGACCCAGTACTTC.

This clonotype was seen at least ten times. The V call is TRBV6-5, the J call TRBJ2-5; D possibly matches TRBD1 or TRBD2 (6 bases each). The germline CDR1 and CDR2 sequences are MNHEY and SVGAGI. V lost 3 bases, J lost 6 bases, and 11 bases lay in between. This CDR3 is built from 13 residues. This CDR3 is CASSYRGDKTQYF. Written as DNA, the CDR3 is TGTGCCAGCAGTTATAGGGGGGACAAGACCCAGTACTTC.

In its sample, this clonotype was seen many times. A much bigger clone sits one base away, suggesting this may be a read error. The conserved closing phenylalanine or tryptophan is absent in this CDR3, likely reflecting a read error. V gene TRBV7-2 combines with J gene TRBJ2-2, with no clear D. V shed 4 bases and J shed 5 bases, with 5 bases lying between them. This CDR3 is 12 amino acids long. Germline values: CDR1 SGHTA, CDR2 FQGNSA. Here the CDR3 DNA reads TGTGCCAGCAGCTGGAGTACCGGGGAGCTGTTTTCT. It encodes CASSWSTGELFS.

In its sample, this clonotype was seen many times. This chain links TRBV7-2 with TRBJ2-1; 11 bases are a match to TRBD2. This CDR3 has 16 amino acids. V trimming: 4 bases; J trimming: 8 bases; junction bases outside the gene matches: 10. Germline CDR1 and CDR2: SGHTA and FQGNSA. CDR3 amino acids: CASSSLPLAGGYEQFF. The CDR3 region has the DNA TGTGCCAGCAGCTCTTTACCTCTAGCGGGAGGCTATGAGCAGTTCTTC.

This clonotype was detected many times. This chain connects TRBV20-1 to TRBJ2-2, with 10 bases fitting TRBD2. Germline loops: CDR1 DFQATT, CDR2 SNEGSKA (reference sequence). Trimming at V came to 4 bases and at J to 4 bases, leaving 9 bases not matched to a gene. The CDR3 is made up of 16 amino acids. The CDR3 protein is CSATPSGRALTGELFF. In DNA form, the CDR3 reads TGCAGTGCTACGCCGAGCGGGAGGGCCCTCACCGGGGAGCTGTTTTTT.

This clonotype appeared many times. This chain links TRBV18 with TRBJ2-7; D unresolved. CDR3 length equals 13 residues. Germline V gene sequence: CDR1 KGHSH, CDR2 LQKENI. With 5 bases removed from V and 2 bases from J, the gap between germline ends came to 10 bases. CDR3 nucleotide sequence: TGTGCCAGCTCAGAAGACACCACCTACGAGCAGTACTTC. This translates into CASSEDTTYEQYF.

This clonotype has just a few counts. At one end, the junction sequence differs from germline, possibly due to a read error. This chain links TRBV14 with TRBJ2-7, with TRBD1 identical over 7 bases. The CDR3 is 14 amino acids. Germline V gene sequence: CDR1 SGHDN, CDR2 FVKESK. The CDR3 DNA reads TGTGCCAGCAGCCAAGGGACAGGTGCCTGCGAGCAGTCCTTC. It is translated as CASSQGTGACEQSF.

Worth noting for this clonotype: One end of the junction is discordant with germline, which a read error may explain. This chain links TRBV3-1 with TRBJ2-7; D might be TRBD2 (6 bases). CDR3 length equals 11 residues. Per germline, CDR1 LGHDT and CDR2 YNNKEL (reference sequence). The CDR3 DNA follows: TGCGCCAGCAGCCAAGCGGGCGAGCAGTGCTTC. Translating it yields CASSQAGEQCF.

This clonotype was seen repeatedly, ten times or more. This chain uses TRBV20-1 with TRBJ2-3, with a possible D match to TRBD2 (6 bases). CDR3 length equals 12 residues. V lost 3 bases and J 3 bases, leaving 7 bases between the germline ends. Germline V gene data show CDR1 as DFQATT and CDR2 as SNEGSKA (reference sequence). The CDR3 DNA reads TGCAGTGCTAGCGGGACTACAGATACGCAGTATTTT. It is translated as CSASGTTDTQYF.

As concerns this clonotype: At one boundary the junction diverges from the germline segment, which might be a read error. The rearrangement links TRBV5-1 to TRBJ1-3, with a possible D match to TRBD1 (6 bases). Per germline, CDR1 SGHRS and CDR2 YFSETQ. This CDR3 is 16 amino acids long. CDR3 DNA: TGCGCCAGCAGGAATCCAACGGACAGCTCTGGAAACACCATAGATTTT. It yields the protein CASRNPTDSSGNTIDF.

On this clonotype itself: The CDR3 end shows no conserved phenylalanine or tryptophan, and so a read error is likely. This chain joins TRBV20-1 and TRBJ2-7; D gene ambiguous. This CDR3 has 10 residues. The germline CDR1 and CDR2 sequences are DFQATT and SNEGSKA (reference sequence). V was trimmed by 3 bases and J by 6 bases, leaving 6 bases between them. The CDR3 coding sequence is TGCAGTGCTAGGGAGACCGAGCAGTACTCC. As protein: CSARETEQYS.

This clonotype was seen repeatedly, ten times or more. Compared with germline, one end of the junction differs, possibly owing to a read error. This chain joins TRBV4-1 and TRBJ2-1; 15 bases map to TRBD2. CDR1 and CDR2 (germline): MGHRA, YSYEKL. The CDR3 sequence is 14 residues long. Here the CDR3 reads CASSPPGLAGGSAF. CDR3 DNA: TGCGCCAGCAGCCCTCCGGGACTAGCGGGAGGATCGGCCTTC.

This clonotype was seen at least ten times. This chain joins TRBV7-8 and TRBJ2-7, with D uncertain. The CDR3 consists of 15 residues. Germline V gene data show CDR1 as SGHVS and CDR2 as FQNEAQ. V shed 7 bases and J shed 0 bases, with 16 bases lying between them. The CDR3 bases are TGTGCCAGCACCCGAGTTGGCGGAAACTCCTACGAGCAGTACTTC. This sequence encodes CASTRVGGNSYEQYF.